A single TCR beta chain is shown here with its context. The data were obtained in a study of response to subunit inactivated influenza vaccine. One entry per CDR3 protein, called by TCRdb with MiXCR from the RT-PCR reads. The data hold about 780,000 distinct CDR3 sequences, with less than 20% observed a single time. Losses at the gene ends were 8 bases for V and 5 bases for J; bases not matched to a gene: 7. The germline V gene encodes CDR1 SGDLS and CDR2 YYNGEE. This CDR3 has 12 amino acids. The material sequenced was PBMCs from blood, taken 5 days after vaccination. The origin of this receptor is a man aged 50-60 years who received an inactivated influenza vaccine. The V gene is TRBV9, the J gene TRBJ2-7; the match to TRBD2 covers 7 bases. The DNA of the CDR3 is TGTGCCAGTTCGCGGGGGTCTAACGAGCAGTACTTC. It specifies CASSRGSNEQYF.